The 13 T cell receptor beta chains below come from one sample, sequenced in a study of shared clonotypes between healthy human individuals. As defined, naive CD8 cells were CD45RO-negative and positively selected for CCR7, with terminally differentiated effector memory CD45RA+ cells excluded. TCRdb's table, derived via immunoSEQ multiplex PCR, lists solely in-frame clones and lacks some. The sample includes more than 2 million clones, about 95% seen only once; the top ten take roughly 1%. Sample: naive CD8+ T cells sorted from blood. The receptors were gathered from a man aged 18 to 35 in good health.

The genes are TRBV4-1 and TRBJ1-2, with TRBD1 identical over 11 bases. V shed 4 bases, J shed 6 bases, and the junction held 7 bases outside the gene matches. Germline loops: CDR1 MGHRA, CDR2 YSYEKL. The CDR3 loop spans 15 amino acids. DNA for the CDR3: TGCGCCAGCAGCCCCTGGACAGGGGGCGAACATGGCTACACCTTC. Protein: CASSPWTGGEHGYTF.

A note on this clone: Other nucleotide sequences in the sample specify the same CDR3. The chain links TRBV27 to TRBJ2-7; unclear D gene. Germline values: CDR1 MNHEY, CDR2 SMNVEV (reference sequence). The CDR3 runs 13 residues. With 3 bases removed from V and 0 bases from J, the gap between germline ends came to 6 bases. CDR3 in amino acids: CASSFRASYEQYF. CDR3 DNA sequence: TGTGCCAGCAGTTTTCGGGCCTCCTACGAGCAGTACTTC.

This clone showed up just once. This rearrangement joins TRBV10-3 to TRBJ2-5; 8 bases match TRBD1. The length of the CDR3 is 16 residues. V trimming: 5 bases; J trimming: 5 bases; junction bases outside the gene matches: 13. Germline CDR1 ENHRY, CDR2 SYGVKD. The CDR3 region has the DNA TGTGCCATCAGTCAAAGGACAGGGCCGCCGTTGGAGACCCAGTACTTC. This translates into CAISQRTGPPLETQYF.

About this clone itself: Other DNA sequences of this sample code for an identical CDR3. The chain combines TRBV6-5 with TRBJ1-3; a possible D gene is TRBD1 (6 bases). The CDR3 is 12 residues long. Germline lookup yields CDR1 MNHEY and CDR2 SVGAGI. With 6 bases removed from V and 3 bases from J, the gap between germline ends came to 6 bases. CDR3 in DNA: TGTGCCAGCAGGGACAGTGGAAACACCATATATTTT. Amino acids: CASRDSGNTIYF.

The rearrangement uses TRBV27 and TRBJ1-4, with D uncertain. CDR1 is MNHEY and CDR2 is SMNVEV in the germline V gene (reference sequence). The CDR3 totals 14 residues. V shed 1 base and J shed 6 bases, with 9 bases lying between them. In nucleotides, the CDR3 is TGTGCCAGCAGTTTATGGAGTGGGGATGAAAAACTGTTTTTT. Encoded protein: CASSLWSGDEKLFF. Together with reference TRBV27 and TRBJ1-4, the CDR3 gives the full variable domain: EAQVTQNPRYLITVTGKKLTVTCSQNMNHEYMSWYRQDPGLGLRQIYYSMNVEVTDKGDVPEGYKVSRKEKRNFPLILESPSPNQTSLYFCASSLWSGDEKLFFGSGTQLSVL.

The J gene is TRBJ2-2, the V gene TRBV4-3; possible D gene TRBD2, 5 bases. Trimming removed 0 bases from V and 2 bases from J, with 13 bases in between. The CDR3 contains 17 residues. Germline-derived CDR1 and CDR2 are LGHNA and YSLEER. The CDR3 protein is CASSQDEGAINTGELFF. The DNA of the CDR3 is TGCGCCAGCAGCCAAGATGAGGGAGCTATTAACACCGGGGAGCTGTTTTTT.

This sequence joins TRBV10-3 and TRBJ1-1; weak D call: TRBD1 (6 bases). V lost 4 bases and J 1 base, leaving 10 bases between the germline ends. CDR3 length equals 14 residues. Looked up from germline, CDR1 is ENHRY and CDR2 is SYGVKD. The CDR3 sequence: CAISVGGPNTEAFF. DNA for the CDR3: TGTGCCATCAGTGTAGGGGGGCCGAACACTGAAGCTTTCTTT.

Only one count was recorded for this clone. The CDR3: CASSPPTSGTGELFF. CDR3 nucleotide sequence: TGCGCCAGCAGCCCACCTACTAGCGGCACCGGGGAGCTGTTTTTT. The rearrangement joins TRBV4-3 to TRBJ2-2, with 8 positions matching TRBD2. CDR3 size: 15 residues. Trimming cost V 4 bases and J 4 bases; bases outside gene matches: 5. Germline CDR1 is LGHNA and CDR2 is YSLEER.

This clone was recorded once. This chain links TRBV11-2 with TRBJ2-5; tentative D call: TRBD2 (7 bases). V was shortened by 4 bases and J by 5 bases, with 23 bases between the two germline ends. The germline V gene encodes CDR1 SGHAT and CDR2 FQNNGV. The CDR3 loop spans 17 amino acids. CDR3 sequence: CASSSMGLGGPRETQYF. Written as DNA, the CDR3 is TGTGCCAGCAGCTCTATGGGCCTGGGGGGGCCTCGGGAGACCCAGTACTTC.

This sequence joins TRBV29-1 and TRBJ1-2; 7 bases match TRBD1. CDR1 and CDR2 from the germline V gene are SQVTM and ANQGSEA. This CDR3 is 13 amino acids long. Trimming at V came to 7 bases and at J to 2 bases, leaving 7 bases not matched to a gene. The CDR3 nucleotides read TGCAGCGAACAAACAGGGGAGAACTATGGCTACACCTTC. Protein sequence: CSEQTGENYGYTF.

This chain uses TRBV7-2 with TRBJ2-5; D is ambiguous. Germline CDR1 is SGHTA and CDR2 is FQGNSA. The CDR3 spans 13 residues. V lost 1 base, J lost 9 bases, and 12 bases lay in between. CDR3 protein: CASSLVMVEAQYF. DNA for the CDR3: TGTGCCAGCAGCTTAGTTATGGTTGAGGCCCAGTACTTC.

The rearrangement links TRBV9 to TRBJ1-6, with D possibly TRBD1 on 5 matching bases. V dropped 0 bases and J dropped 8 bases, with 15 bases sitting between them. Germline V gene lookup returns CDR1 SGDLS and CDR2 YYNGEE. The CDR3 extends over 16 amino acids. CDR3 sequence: CASSVDTGVGDSPLHF. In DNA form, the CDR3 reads TGTGCCAGCAGCGTAGACACGGGGGTCGGGGATTCACCCCTCCACTTT.

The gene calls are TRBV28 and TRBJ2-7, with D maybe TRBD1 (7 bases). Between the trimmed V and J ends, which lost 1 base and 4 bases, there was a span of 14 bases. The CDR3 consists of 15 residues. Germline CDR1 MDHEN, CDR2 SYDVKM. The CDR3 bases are TGTGCCAGCAGTTTATCGCAGGGGGGTTCTTACGAGCAGTACTTC. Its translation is CASSLSQGGSYEQYF.